This passage covers 30 T cell receptor beta chains from one sample sequenced in a study of T cells in localized non-small cell lung cancer. Only in-frame clones appear in the TCRdb table, and some are missing; sequencing was by immunoSEQ multiplex PCR. The table lists 60,000 to 75,000 clones, roughly 80% of them singletons. The sequencing used PBMCs, collected before any cancer treatment. The receptors were gathered from a man between 40 and 75 years old with stage II lung adenocarcinoma.

A few counts support this clone. The chain is built from TRBV19 and TRBJ1-2; maybe TRBD1 (5 bases). Germline lookup yields CDR1 LNHDA and CDR2 SQIVND (reference sequence). CDR3 length equals 17 residues. V was trimmed by 8 bases and J by 0 bases, leaving 22 bases between them. The CDR3 DNA is TGTGCCAGTGGAACTCGGGACGCACACCTCTCTAACTATGGCTACACCTTC. Its translation: CASGTRDAHLSNYGYTF. Looking up the rest from reference TRBV19 and TRBJ1-2 gives the full variable domain: DGGITQSPKYLFRKEGQNVTLSCEQNLNHDAMYWYRQDPGQGLRLIYYSQIVNDFQKGDIAEGYSVSREKKESFPLTVTSAQKNPTAFYLCASGTRDAHLSNYGYTFGSGTRLTVV.

The chain uses TRBV7-9 and TRBJ2-7; D uncertain. Trimming stripped 1 base from V and 4 bases from J, with 8 bases between. The germline V gene encodes CDR1 SEHNR and CDR2 FQNEAQ (reference sequence). The CDR3 is 13 residues long. CDR3: CASSLDPGYEQYF. The CDR3 coding sequence is TGTGCCAGCAGCTTAGACCCCGGATACGAGCAGTACTTC.

V is TRBV4-2 and J is TRBJ2-4; 8 nucleotides agree with TRBD1. The CDR3 spans 18 residues. With 1 base clipped from V and 0 bases from J, the junction kept 8 bases outside the gene matches. The germline CDR1 and CDR2 sequences are LGHNA and YNFKEQ. The CDR3 protein is CASSQATTGVGAKNIQYF. CDR3 sequence (DNA): TGTGCCAGCAGCCAAGCAACGACAGGGGTCGGAGCCAAAAACATTCAGTACTTC.

The CDR3 DNA follows: TGTGCCAGCAGCTTAGAGACCACAGGGCACGAGCAGTACTTC. Translation gives CASSLETTGHEQYF. This chain joins TRBV7-2 and TRBJ2-7; possibly TRBD1 for D (6 bases). The germline V and J ends were trimmed by 1 base and 5 bases, with 12 bases remaining between them. The CDR3 has 14 residues. Germline V lookup: CDR1 SGHTA, CDR2 FQGNSA.

The V and J genes are TRBV11-2 and TRBJ2-4; 8 bases align to TRBD1. CDR3 size: 15 residues. The J segment lost 6 bases and the V segment lost 5 bases, leaving 9 bases of the junction unmatched. Germline CDR1 is SGHAT and CDR2 is FQNNGV. CDR3 protein: CASSPRTGSGNIQYF. As DNA, the CDR3 is TGTGCCAGCAGCCCGCGGACAGGGAGCGGAAACATTCAGTACTTC.

J is TRBJ1-1 and V is TRBV6-5; D may be TRBD1 (5 bases). The germline V gene encodes CDR1 MNHEY and CDR2 SVGAGI. CDR3 length: 15 residues. V dropped 5 bases and J dropped 0 bases, with 13 bases sitting between them. CDR3 amino acids: CASSTPGPVNTEAFF. CDR3 DNA sequence: TGTGCCAGCAGTACTCCGGGACCGGTGAACACTGAAGCTTTCTTT.

The V call is TRBV6-6, the J call TRBJ2-2, with D perhaps matching TRBD2 (6 bases). The germline CDR1 and CDR2 sequences are MNHNY and SVGAGI (reference sequence). The V end lost 6 bases, the J end lost 0 bases, and 11 bases lay between the germline ends. The CDR3 has 15 residues. CDR3 bases: TGTGCCAGCAGACCACTAGCACCGAACACCGGGGAGCTGTTTTTT. This gives the protein CASRPLAPNTGELFF.

The chain carries TRBV30 and TRBJ1-4, with a weak D call TRBD1 (6 bases). This CDR3 comprises 14 residues. Deletions cut 6 bases from V and 2 bases from J, with 13 bases between. Germline CDR1 reads GTSNPN; CDR2 reads SVGIG (reference sequence). The chain's CDR3 is CACQGWATNEKLFF. The CDR3 DNA sequence: TGTGCCTGCCAGGGGTGGGCCACTAATGAAAAACTGTTTTTT.

This clone has just a few counts. The chain couples TRBV6-5 to TRBJ2-3; possible D gene TRBD1, 5 bases. V lost 0 bases, J lost 6 bases, and 13 bases lay in between. The CDR3 is made up of 15 amino acids. CDR1 is MNHEY, CDR2 SVGAGI, per germline. The DNA of the CDR3 is TGTGCCAGCAGTTACTCGAGACAGCGACCTGATACGCAGTATTTT. Protein product: CASSYSRQRPDTQYF.

The J gene is TRBJ1-2, the V gene TRBV7-6, with 12 bases that match TRBD1. CDR3 size: 15 residues. Germline V gene lookup returns CDR1 SGHVS and CDR2 FNYEAQ. Trimming took 5 bases from V and 4 from J; bases not matched to a gene: 5. Here the CDR3 DNA reads TGTGCCAGCAGCCTGGGACAGGGGGCCGGCTATGGCTACACCTTC. Translating it yields CASSLGQGAGYGYTF.

The CDR3 sequence is CASSPDSAYEQYF. The DNA for the CDR3 is TGTGCCAGCAGTCCGGACTCCGCCTACGAGCAGTACTTC. V and J are TRBV7-2 and TRBJ2-7; tentatively, D is TRBD2 (5 bases). Germline V gene data show CDR1 as SGHTA and CDR2 as FQGNSA. The CDR3 loop spans 13 amino acids. The V end was cut by 6 bases, the J end by 2 bases, with 11 bases between.

The J gene is TRBJ2-5, the V gene TRBV28, with 8 bases aligning to TRBD1. V lost 5 bases, J lost 6 bases, and 17 bases stayed unmatched. The CDR3 runs to 17 residues. Germline assignment: CDR1 MDHEN and CDR2 SYDVKM. CDR3 coding DNA: TGTGCCAGCAGTCTCATCACAGGGGGAGTGGGAAAAAAGACCCAGTACTTC. Its protein product is CASSLITGGVGKKTQYF.

This chain links TRBV4-3 with TRBJ1-1; D is possibly TRBD1 (5 bases). The V gene's germline CDR1 is LGHNA and CDR2 YSLEER. V lost 0 bases and J 11 bases, leaving 16 bases between the germline ends. The CDR3 runs to 14 residues. The CDR3 spells CASSQEARGGEAFF. As DNA, the CDR3 is TGCGCCAGCAGCCAAGAAGCTCGGGGGGGTGAGGCTTTCTTT.

The chain links TRBV19 to TRBJ1-1; D is uncertain. The V end lost 7 bases, the J end lost 5 bases, and 20 bases lay between the germline ends. The CDR3 length is 15 residues. The germline gives CDR1 LNHDA, CDR2 SQIVND (reference sequence). The CDR3 nucleotides read TGTGCCAGTAAGGATCCGGGCCACCAGAGGACTGAAGCTTTCTTT. Its translation is CASKDPGHQRTEAFF.

The CDR3 spells CATSRGDSASETQYF. CDR3 DNA sequence: TGTGCCACCAGCAGGGGTGACAGCGCCTCTGAGACCCAGTACTTC. The chain carries TRBV15 and TRBJ2-5; possibly TRBD1 for D (5 bases). The germline gives CDR1 LNHNV, CDR2 YYDKDF (reference sequence). V dropped 3 bases and J dropped 5 bases, with 16 bases sitting between them. This CDR3 is built from 15 residues.

V is TRBV12-5 and J is TRBJ1-1, with 9 bases fitting TRBD1. This CDR3 spans 14 amino acids. Germline-derived CDR1 and CDR2 are LGHNT and FRNRAP. V lost 6 bases and J lost 5; bases outside the gene matches: 7. CDR3 loop: CASGRQGGTTEAFF. CDR3 nucleotide sequence: TGTGCTAGTGGGCGACAGGGGGGAACGACTGAAGCTTTCTTT. The full variable domain, rest sourced from reference TRBV12-5 and TRBJ1-1, is DARVTQTPRHKVTEMGQEVTMRCQPILGHNTVFWYRQTMMQGLELLAYFRNRAPLDDSGMPKDRFSAEMPDATLATLKIQPSEPRDSAVYFCASGRQGGTTEAFFGQGTRLTVV.

This chain uses TRBV27 with TRBJ2-7; D not resolved. With 0 bases removed from V and 5 bases from J, the gap between germline ends came to 14 bases. Germline CDR1 is MNHEY and CDR2 is SMNVEV (reference sequence). The CDR3 extends over 15 amino acids. The CDR3 is CASSLSIGTTHEQYF. CDR3 in DNA: TGTGCCAGCAGTTTATCGATTGGTACTACCCACGAGCAGTACTTC.

The V gene is TRBV30, the J gene TRBJ2-1; a possible D gene is TRBD2 (5 bases). Trimming took off 5 bases at V and 4 bases at J, with 15 bases between the two ends. The CDR3 runs 14 residues. Germline V gene lookup returns CDR1 GTSNPN and CDR2 SVGIG (reference sequence). CDR3 sequence: CAWCPGNSYNEQFF. The CDR3 bases are TGTGCCTGGTGTCCGGGGAACTCATACAATGAGCAGTTCTTC.

The J gene is TRBJ2-3, the V gene TRBV5-4; weak D call: TRBD2 (6 bases). The length of the CDR3 is 16 residues. V was clipped by 0 bases and J by 3 bases, with 14 bases between them. The germline V gene has CDR1 SGHNT and CDR2 YYREEE (reference sequence). CDR3 sequence: CASSLGAGHETDTQYF. CDR3 coding DNA: TGTGCCAGCAGCTTGGGGGCGGGGCACGAGACAGATACGCAGTATTTT.

This clone was picked up one time. The CDR3 DNA reads as TGCGCCAGCAGCTCCACGACAGGCACGGTTGAAGCTTTCTTT. Protein sequence: CASSSTTGTVEAFF. The chain recombines TRBV5-1 with TRBJ1-1, with D possibly TRBD1 on 6 matching bases. The CDR3 has 14 residues. V was trimmed by 3 bases and J by 7 bases, leaving 16 bases between them. Germline V lookup: CDR1 SGHRS, CDR2 YFSETQ.

This clone showed up just once. The chain recombines TRBV19 with TRBJ1-4; tentative D call: TRBD1 (5 bases). This CDR3 spans 15 amino acids. V lost 6 bases, J lost 3 bases, and 14 bases lay in between. The germline gives CDR1 LNHDA, CDR2 SQIVND (reference sequence). The CDR3 loop reads CASRIGGSSNEKLFF. In DNA form, the CDR3 reads TGTGCCAGTAGGATCGGGGGGAGTTCTAATGAAAAACTGTTTTTT.

This clone was observed a few times. This chain uses TRBV11-1 with TRBJ2-7; no clear D gene. Germline loops: CDR1 SGHAT, CDR2 FQDESV (reference sequence). V shed 3 bases and J shed 4 bases, with 13 bases lying between them. This CDR3 is built from 14 residues. The DNA for the CDR3 is TGTGCCAGCAGCTTGGATCTATCCCTGTACGAGCAGTACTTC. Its protein product is CASSLDLSLYEQYF.

V usage is TRBV28 and J usage is TRBJ1-6, with a possible D match to TRBD1 (5 bases). Germline values: CDR1 MDHEN, CDR2 SYDVKM. V was cut by 10 bases and J by 5 bases, with 18 bases left in between. CDR3 size: 15 residues. As DNA, the CDR3 is TGTGCCATTCCGGCCTCGGGAGGGGATAATTCACCCCTCCACTTT. It is translated as CAIPASGGDNSPLHF.

V gene TRBV30 combines with J gene TRBJ2-2, with TRBD1 matching over 9 bases. V was pared by 3 bases and J by 1 base, with 6 bases of the junction left unmatched. The CDR3 spans 16 residues. The V gene's germline CDR1 is GTSNPN and CDR2 SVGIG (reference sequence). The CDR3 here is CAWRGGTGMNTGELFF. The CDR3 DNA sequence: TGTGCCTGGAGGGGGGGGACAGGGATGAACACCGGGGAGCTGTTTTTT.

The chain employs TRBV4-2 and TRBJ1-6; the match to TRBD1 covers 9 bases. Germline CDR1 reads LGHNA; CDR2 reads YNFKEQ. The CDR3 has 16 residues. Trimming removed 7 bases from V and 5 bases from J; junction bases left unmatched: 9. The CDR3 sequence: CASKLPGQGDNSPLHF. The CDR3 nucleotides read TGTGCCAGCAAGTTGCCGGGACAGGGTGATAATTCACCCCTCCACTTT.

The chain combines TRBV19 with TRBJ1-4, with D possibly TRBD1 on 5 matching bases. This CDR3 has 16 residues. V was trimmed by 5 bases and J by 0 bases, leaving 13 bases between them. CDR1 is LNHDA and CDR2 is SQIVND in the germline V gene (reference sequence). The chain's CDR3 is CASSPDTFATNEKLFF. The CDR3 DNA reads as TGTGCCAGTAGTCCGGACACATTCGCAACTAATGAAAAACTGTTTTTT.

The CDR3 bases are TGTGCCAGTCAGGGGGTTGGGGTAGCCAAAAACATTCAGTACTTC. Its protein product is CASQGVGVAKNIQYF. V is TRBV6-1 and J is TRBJ2-4; 7 nucleotides align to TRBD1. This CDR3 region has 15 residues. Germline V gene data show CDR1 as MNHNS and CDR2 as SASEGT. V dropped 9 bases and J dropped 0; count of bases not matched to a gene: 8.

This chain uses TRBV19 with TRBJ2-1; 8 positions agree with TRBD2. In germline, CDR1 is LNHDA, CDR2 SQIVND (reference sequence). The CDR3 sequence is 14 residues long. Trimming cost V 7 bases and J 7 bases; bases outside gene matches: 9. CDR3 region: CASNPSGSLNEQFF. As DNA, the CDR3 is TGTGCCAGTAACCCCAGCGGGAGCCTGAATGAGCAGTTCTTC.

The J gene is TRBJ2-5, the V gene TRBV5-4; 7 nucleotides align to TRBD2. V lost 1 base and J lost 4; bases outside the gene matches: 1. The CDR3 is made up of 13 amino acids. The V gene's germline CDR1 is SGHNT and CDR2 YYREEE (reference sequence). The CDR3 DNA reads as TGTGCCAGCAGCTTGACTAGCGTAGAGACCCAGTACTTC. Protein product: CASSLTSVETQYF.

The gene calls are TRBV4-3 and TRBJ2-7; 8 bases match TRBD1. Germline V lookup: CDR1 LGHNA, CDR2 YSLEER. This CDR3 region has 14 residues. V gave up 3 bases and J gave up 6 bases; unmatched junction bases: 7. CDR3 bases: TGCGCCAGCAGCCAGGCCCGACAGGGGACCGAGCAGTACTTC. Encoded protein: CASSQARQGTEQYF.